The TCR beta chain under discussion was sequenced for a study of CXCR3-negative and CXCR3-positive naive CD8 T cells. Study-level results: Naive CXCR3-positive and CXCR3-negative cells shared similar TRBV-TRBJ usage, unlike memory cells.

The CDR3 has 13 residues. cDNA libraries for TRB were generated by 5' RACE incorporating UMI labels. TCRdb re-called the 5' RACE reads, yielding one record per CDR3 amino acid sequence without DNA. This table holds tens of thousands of distinct CDR3 sequences. Points on this clonotype: Its antigen is unknown.

The sample consisted of naive CXCR3- CD8+ T cells from blood. This sample's subset: CD45RO-CCR7+CD27+CD95- naive CD8+ T cells lacking CXCR3 (TNR3-). The chain uses TRBV12-3 or TRBV12-4 and TRBJ2-7; with no DNA, the TCRdb D assignment of TRBD1 cannot be verified. The source is a human donor in good health. Some clones in this sample may be carry-over from other donors' samples. CDR3 loop: CASSHTGSHEQYF.